The sequence of this T cell receptor beta chain was determined in a study of T cell responses to AZD1222 COVID-19 vaccine. Repertoires were generated with immunoSEQ multiplex PCR, while TCRdb's copy carries only in-frame clones and drops some. The sample lists more than 50,000 clones, 70% to 90% occurring once. Germline-derived CDR1 and CDR2 are ENHRY and SYGVKD. The CDR3 covers 12 residues. With 3 bases removed from V and 1 base from J, the gap between germline ends came to 3 bases. For this clone: Its antigen is not known.

Study-wide results and caveats: Seropositive AZD1222 recipients at baseline numbered only 6 or 7. Rises in breadth and depth of Spike-specific TCRs came after two AZD1222 doses. White British people made up most donors, females outnumbered males, and clonal diversity was possibly underestimated.

The V and J genes are TRBV10-3 and TRBJ1-1; D not certain. This TCR derives from an adult in good health. Sequenced material: peripheral blood, taken on day 0 of AZD1222 vaccination. CDR3 sequence reads: CAISDRNTEAFF. The CDR3 DNA sequence: TGTGCCATCAGTGACAGGAACACTGAAGCTTTCTTT.